This TCR beta chain was captured by sequencing in a study of PD-1 blockade in classical Hodgkin lymphoma. Study results and limitations: The origin of the repertoire differences remains undefined, with disease activity or prior therapy as possible causes. A reduction in baseline TCR diversity was reportedly seen in newly diagnosed patients relative to healthy donors.

Regarding this clone: What it binds is not known.

Exposure to brentuximab vedotin varied, and each patient had relapsed following autologous stem cell transplantation. Researchers report purifying CD4+ T cells from thawed PBMCs by magnetic negative selection. Only in-frame clones appear in the TCRdb table, and some are missing; sequencing was by immunoSEQ multiplex PCR. The data hold approximately 9,600 clones, with about 70% observed a single time. This CDR3 has 16 amino acids. The germline V gene has CDR1 LNHDA and CDR2 SQIVND (reference sequence). Trimming removed 5 bases from V and 5 bases from J; junction bases left unmatched: 10. V gene TRBV19 combines with J gene TRBJ1-5; TRBD1 aligns across 9 bases. The sequenced sample was CD4+ T cells from blood, obtained at baseline. This sequence was found in a human donor with classical Hodgkin lymphoma. For the CDR3, the DNA is TGTGCCAGTAGTCCCCCAAAGAGGGACAGGGATCAGCCCCAGCATTTT. Amino acid sequence: CASSPPKRDRDQPQHF.